The clone carrying this T cell receptor (beta chain) was seen once. This entry belongs to a study of blood T cell repertoires in COVID-19. Assay used: immunoSEQ multiplex PCR; TCRdb lists only in-frame clones, some missing. The table includes some 370,000 clones, roughly 86% detected once. The CDR3 consists of 15 residues. V was clipped by 4 bases and J by 5 bases; unmatched bases: 6. From germline, CDR1 is SGHVS and CDR2 FQNEAQ. The J gene is TRBJ2-1, the V gene TRBV7-8, with 9 bases matching TRBD2. The sequence came from a woman younger than 45 with COVID-19, enrolled during active disease. Sequenced: peripheral blood. Written as DNA, the CDR3 is TGTGCCAGCAGCTATGGACTAGCGTACGACAATGAGCAGTTCTTC. Residues: CASSYGLAYDNEQFF.